Shown below are 14 T cell receptor beta chains from a single sample sequenced in a study of OX40 agonist ivuxolimab in advanced cancers. Repertoires were generated with immunoSEQ multiplex PCR, while TCRdb's copy carries only in-frame clones and drops some. The table lists fewer than 130,000 clones, about nine tenths of them singletons. Sequences were derived from CD4+ or CD8+ T cells sorted from blood, sampled in a trial of the OX40 agonist ivuxolimab. Receptors originate from an adult with an advanced solid tumor such as melanoma, head and neck, liver or kidney cancer.

V usage is TRBV15 and J usage is TRBJ2-7, with TRBD1 matching over 9 bases. The CDR3 loop spans 15 amino acids. Per the germline V gene, CDR1 is LNHNV and CDR2 is YYDKDF (reference sequence). V shed 3 bases and J 4 bases; nucleotides not matched to a gene: 7. The CDR3 nucleotides are TGTGCCACCAGCAGTGGGACAGGGTCGTGGTACGAGCAGTACTTC. Its translation is CATSSGTGSWYEQYF. The entire variable domain, with the rest obtained from reference TRBV15 and TRBJ2-7, is as follows: DAMVIQNPRYQVTQFGKPVTLSCSQTLNHNVMYWYQQKSSQAPKLLFHYYDKDFNNEADTPDNFQSRRPNTSFCFLDIRSPGLGDTAMYLCATSSGTGSWYEQYFGPGTRLTVT.

This sequence joins TRBV20-1 and TRBJ1-2; perhaps TRBD1 as D (5 bases). The CDR3 has 11 amino acids. V gave up 5 bases and J gave up 8 bases, with 12 bases separating them. CDR1 and CDR2 from the germline V gene are DFQATT and SNEGSKA (reference sequence). This CDR3 reads CSALGAEGYTF. DNA of the CDR3: TGCAGTGCTCTCGGGGCGGAAGGCTACACCTTC.

The chain employs TRBV6-5 and TRBJ2-1; tentatively, D is TRBD1 (6 bases). V shed 7 bases and J shed 10 bases, with 11 bases lying between them. CDR3 length: 11 amino acids. Germline V gives CDR1 MNHEY, CDR2 SVGAGI. The CDR3 here is CASKAGVEQFF. CDR3 sequence (DNA): TGTGCCAGCAAGGCAGGGGTAGAGCAGTTCTTC.

The chain has TRBV7-9 and TRBJ1-2; 7 nucleotides align to TRBD1. The germline V gene has CDR1 SEHNR and CDR2 FQNEAQ (reference sequence). V lost 5 bases and J lost 4; bases outside the gene matches: 7. The CDR3 covers 14 residues. As DNA, the CDR3 is TGTGCCAGCAGCCCGAGACAGGGACCCTATGGCTACACCTTC. It yields the protein CASSPRQGPYGYTF.

The V gene is TRBV5-8, the J gene TRBJ1-1; D is unclear. Germline V gene sequence: CDR1 SGHTS, CDR2 YDEGEE. This CDR3 has 12 amino acids. V was shortened by 4 bases and J by 5 bases, with 9 bases between the two germline ends. Written as DNA, the CDR3 is TGTGCCAGCAGCGTCGGGTATACTGAAGCTTTCTTT. It is translated as CASSVGYTEAFF.

The chain is built from TRBV19 and TRBJ1-6; 7 bases fit TRBD1. CDR1 and CDR2 (germline): LNHDA, SQIVND (reference sequence). The CDR3 has 16 amino acids. Germline trimming cut 11 bases from V and 7 bases from J; bases unmatched to any gene: 17. In DNA, the CDR3 is TGTGCCTCTTCGGGACAGTCAAAGATTGAGAATTCACCCCTCCACTTT. Its translation is CASSGQSKIENSPLHF. The full variable domain, rest sourced from reference TRBV19 and TRBJ1-6, is DGGITQSPKYLFRKEGQNVTLSCEQNLNHDAMYWYRQDPGQGLRLIYYSQIVNDFQKGDIAEGYSVSREKKESFPLTVTSAQKNPTAFYLCASSGQSKIENSPLHFGNGTRLTVT.

The V call is TRBV13, the J call TRBJ2-2; D is uncertain. CDR3 size: 13 residues. The V gene lost 5 bases and the J gene lost 3 bases, with 7 bases spanning the gap. Per the germline V gene, CDR1 is PRHDT and CDR2 is FYEKMQ (reference sequence). CDR3 nucleotide sequence: TGTGCCAGCAGCATTGGAGACACCGGGGAGCTGTTTTTT. Residues: CASSIGDTGELFF.

The rearrangement joins TRBV11-2 to TRBJ1-3, with D unresolved. V dropped 5 bases and J dropped 4 bases, with 9 bases sitting between them. The germline CDR1 and CDR2 sequences are SGHAT and FQNNGV. There are 13 residues in the CDR3. CDR3 in amino acids: CASSPGGGNTIYF. The CDR3 coding sequence is TGTGCCAGCAGCCCCGGCGGGGGAAACACCATATATTTT.

V usage is TRBV2 and J usage is TRBJ1-1; D not certain. From germline, CDR1 is SNHLY and CDR2 FYNNEI. There are 11 residues in the CDR3. Written as DNA, the CDR3 is TGTGCACCTTCGAGAGGCACTGAAGCTTTCTTT. Its protein is CAPSRGTEAFF.

The chain is built from TRBV19 and TRBJ1-1; maybe TRBD1 (6 bases). Trimming removed 0 bases from V and 1 base from J, with 9 bases in between. Germline CDR1 LNHDA, CDR2 SQIVND (reference sequence). This CDR3 contains 15 residues. In DNA form, the CDR3 reads TGTGCCAGTAGTATAGAGGGGACACAGAACACTGAAGCTTTCTTT. Translated: CASSIEGTQNTEAFF.

The chain has TRBV7-2 and TRBJ2-7, with 9 bases identical to TRBD1. The CDR3 is 14 residues long. CDR1 SGHTA and CDR2 FQGNSA come from the germline V gene. J lost 4 bases, V lost 6 bases, and 7 bases had no gene match. The CDR3 is CASSSRTGDYEQYF. CDR3 bases: TGTGCCAGCAGTTCCCGGACAGGGGATTACGAGCAGTACTTC.

The genes are TRBV2 and TRBJ2-1; 10 bases line up with TRBD2. The V gene end was trimmed by 7 bases and the J gene end by 10 bases; junction bases not matched to a gene: 16. Germline CDR1 SNHLY, CDR2 FYNNEI. The CDR3 has 16 amino acids. The CDR3 spells CASNKLRLAGEEEQFF. The CDR3 DNA reads TGTGCCAGCAACAAACTTCGGCTAGCGGGAGAGGAAGAGCAGTTCTTC.

The chain joins TRBV28 to TRBJ2-1; TRBD2 matches 14 bases. J was trimmed by 8 bases and V by 10 bases; bases with no gene match: 4. The CDR3 is made up of 13 amino acids. Germline V gives CDR1 MDHEN, CDR2 SYDVKM. In DNA form, the CDR3 reads TGTGCCACCGGGACTAGCGGGAGTGATGAGCAGTTCTTC. Its translation: CATGTSGSDEQFF. Full variable domain (missing parts from reference TRBV28 and TRBJ2-1): DVKVTQSSRYLVKRTGEKVFLECVQDMDHENMFWYRQDPGLGLRLIYFSYDVKMKEKGDIPEGYSVSREKKERFSLILESASTNQTSMYLCATGTSGSDEQFFGPGTRLTVL.

This rearrangement joins TRBV5-1 to TRBJ2-3; D unclear. Germline loops: CDR1 SGHRS, CDR2 YFSETQ. With 2 bases removed from V and 4 bases from J, the gap between germline ends came to 8 bases. CDR3 length: 13 residues. Written as DNA, the CDR3 is TGCGCCAGCAGCTTCGGGCAACCAGATACGCAGTATTTT. Translation gives CASSFGQPDTQYF.